Below, one T cell receptor (beta chain) is given with its context. Its antigen is as yet unknown. This specimen belongs to a study of T cell responses to AZD1222 COVID-19 vaccine. Study-wide results and limits: Most donors were white British and more were female, and clonal diversity was possibly underestimated. Vaccination with two AZD1222 doses was followed by a rise in Spike-specific TCR breadth and depth.

CDR1 and CDR2 (germline): MNHEY, SVGEGT. V was pared by 5 bases and J by 4 bases, with 8 bases between. This CDR3 comprises 13 residues. Generated by immunoSEQ multiplex PCR, the TCRdb table keeps only in-frame clones and is missing some. The data hold almost 55,000 clones, with around 80% observed a single time. The chain employs TRBV6-2 or TRBV6-3 and TRBJ2-2; D not certain. The sequence derives from an adult in good health. Source: peripheral blood, taken on day 0 of AZD1222 vaccination. CDR3 sequence: CASSLEFTGELFF. The CDR3 nucleotides are TGTGCCAGCAGTCTCGAGTTCACCGGGGAGCTGTTTTTT.